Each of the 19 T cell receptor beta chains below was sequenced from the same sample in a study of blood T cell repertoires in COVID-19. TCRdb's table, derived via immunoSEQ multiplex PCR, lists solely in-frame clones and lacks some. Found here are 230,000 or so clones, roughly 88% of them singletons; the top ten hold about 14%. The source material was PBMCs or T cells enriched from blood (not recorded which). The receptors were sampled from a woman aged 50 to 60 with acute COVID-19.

CDR3 protein: CASSFLAGARETQYF. CDR3 nucleotides: TGTGCCAGCAGCTTCTTAGCGGGAGCCAGAGAGACCCAGTACTTC. This chain joins TRBV7-9 and TRBJ2-5, with 9 bases aligning to TRBD2. Germline V gene data show CDR1 as SEHNR and CDR2 as FQNEAQ (reference sequence). Trimming removed 3 bases from V and 4 bases from J; junction bases left unmatched: 6. This CDR3 has 15 residues.

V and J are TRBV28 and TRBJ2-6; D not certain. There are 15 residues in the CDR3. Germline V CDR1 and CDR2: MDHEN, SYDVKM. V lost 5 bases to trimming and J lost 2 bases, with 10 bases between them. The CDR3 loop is CASSTAAPGANVLTF. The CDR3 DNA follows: TGTGCCAGCAGTACTGCGGCGCCTGGGGCCAACGTCCTGACTTTC.

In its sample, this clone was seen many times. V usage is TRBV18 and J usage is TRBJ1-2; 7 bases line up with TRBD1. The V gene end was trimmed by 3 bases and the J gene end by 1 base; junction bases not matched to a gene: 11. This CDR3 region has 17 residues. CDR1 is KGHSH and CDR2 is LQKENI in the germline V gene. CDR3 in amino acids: CASSPRTGTALNYGYTF. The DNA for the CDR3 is TGTGCCAGCTCACCGCGAACGGGGACAGCCCTTAACTATGGCTACACCTTC.

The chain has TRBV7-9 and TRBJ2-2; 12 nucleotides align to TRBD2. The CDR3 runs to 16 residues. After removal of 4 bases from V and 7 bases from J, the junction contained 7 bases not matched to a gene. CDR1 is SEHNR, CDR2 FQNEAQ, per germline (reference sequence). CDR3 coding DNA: TGTGCCAGCAGCTCGCCGGGACTAGCGGGTGGCGGGGAGCTGTTTTTT. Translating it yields CASSSPGLAGGGELFF.

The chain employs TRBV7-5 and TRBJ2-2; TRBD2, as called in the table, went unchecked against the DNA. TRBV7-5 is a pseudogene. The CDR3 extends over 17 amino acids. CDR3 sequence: CVRSSRTSGRRTGELFF. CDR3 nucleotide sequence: TGTGTCAGAAGTTCCAGGACTAGCGGGAGAAGGACCGGGGAGCTGTTTTTT.

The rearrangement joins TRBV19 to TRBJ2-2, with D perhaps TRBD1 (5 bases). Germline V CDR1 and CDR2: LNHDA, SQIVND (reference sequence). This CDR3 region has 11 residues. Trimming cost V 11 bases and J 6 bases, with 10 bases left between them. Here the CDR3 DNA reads TGTGCCTCCTCAGGGCCCGGGGAGCTGTTTTTT. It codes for CASSGPGELFF.

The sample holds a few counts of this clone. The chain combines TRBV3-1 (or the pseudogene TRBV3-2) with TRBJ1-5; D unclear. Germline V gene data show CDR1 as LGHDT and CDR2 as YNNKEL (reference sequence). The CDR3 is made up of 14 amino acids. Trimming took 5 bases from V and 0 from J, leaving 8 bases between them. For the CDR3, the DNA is TGTGCCAGCAGCGTAGCTAATAGCAATCAGCCCCAGCATTTT. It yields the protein CASSVANSNQPQHF.

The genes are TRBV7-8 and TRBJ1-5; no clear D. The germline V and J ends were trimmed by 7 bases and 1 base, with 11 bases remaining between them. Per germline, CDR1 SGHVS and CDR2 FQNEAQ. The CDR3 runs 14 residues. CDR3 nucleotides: TGTGCCAGCACGACACCAGCAAGCAATCAGCCCCAGCATTTT. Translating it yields CASTTPASNQPQHF. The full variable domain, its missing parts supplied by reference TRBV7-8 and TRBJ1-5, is GAGVSQSPRYKVAKRGQDVALRCDPISGHVSLFWYQQALGQGPEFLTYFQNEAQLDKSGLPSDRFFAERPEGSVSTLKIQRTQQEDSAVYLCASTTPASNQPQHFGDGTRLSIL.

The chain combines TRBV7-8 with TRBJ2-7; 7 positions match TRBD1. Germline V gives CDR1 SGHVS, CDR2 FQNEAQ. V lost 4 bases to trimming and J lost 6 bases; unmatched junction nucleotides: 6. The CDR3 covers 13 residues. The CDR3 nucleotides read TGTGCCAGCAGCTCTGACAGGGTCAGCGAGCAGTACTTC. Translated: CASSSDRVSEQYF.

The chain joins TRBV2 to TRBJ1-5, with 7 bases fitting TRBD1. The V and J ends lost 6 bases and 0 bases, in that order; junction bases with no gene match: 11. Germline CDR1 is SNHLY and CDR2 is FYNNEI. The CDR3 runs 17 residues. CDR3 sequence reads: CASSLDREGYSNQPQHF. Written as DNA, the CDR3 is TGTGCCAGCAGCCTCGACAGGGAAGGGTATAGCAATCAGCCCCAGCATTTT.

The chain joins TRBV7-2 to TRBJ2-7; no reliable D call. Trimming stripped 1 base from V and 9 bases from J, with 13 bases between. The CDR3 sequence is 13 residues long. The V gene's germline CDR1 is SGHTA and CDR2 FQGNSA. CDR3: CASSLDSLLGQYF. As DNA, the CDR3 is TGTGCCAGCAGCTTAGACTCCCTCCTAGGGCAGTACTTC. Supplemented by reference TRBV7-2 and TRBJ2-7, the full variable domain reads GAGVSQSPSNKVTEKGKDVELRCDPISGHTALYWYRQSLGQGLEFLIYFQGNSAPDKSGLPSDRFSAERTGGSVSTLTIQRTQQEDSAVYLCASSLDSLLGQYFGPGTRLTVT.

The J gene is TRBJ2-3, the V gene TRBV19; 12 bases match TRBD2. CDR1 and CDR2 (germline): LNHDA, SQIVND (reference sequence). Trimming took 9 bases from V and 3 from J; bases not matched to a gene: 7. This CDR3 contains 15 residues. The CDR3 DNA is TGTGCCAGCCAGGGACTAGCGGGTCTTACAGATACGCAGTATTTT. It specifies CASQGLAGLTDTQYF.

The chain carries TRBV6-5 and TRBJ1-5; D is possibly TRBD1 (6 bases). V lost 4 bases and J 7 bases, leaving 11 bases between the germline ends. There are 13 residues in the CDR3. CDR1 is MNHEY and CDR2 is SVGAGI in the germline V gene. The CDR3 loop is CASSSDRYQPQHF. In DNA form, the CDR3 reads TGTGCCAGCAGTTCTGACAGGTACCAGCCCCAGCATTTT.

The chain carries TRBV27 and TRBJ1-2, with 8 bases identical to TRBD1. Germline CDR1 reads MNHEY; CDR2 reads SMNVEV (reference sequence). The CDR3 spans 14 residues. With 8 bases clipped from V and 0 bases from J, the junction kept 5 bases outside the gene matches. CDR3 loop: CASGRTGTNYGYTF. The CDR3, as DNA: TGTGCCAGCGGGAGGACAGGGACTAACTATGGCTACACCTTC.

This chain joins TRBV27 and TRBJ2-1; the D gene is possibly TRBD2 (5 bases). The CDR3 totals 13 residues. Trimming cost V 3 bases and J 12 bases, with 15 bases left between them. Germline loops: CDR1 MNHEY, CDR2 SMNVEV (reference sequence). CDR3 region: CASSFLVTGRQFF. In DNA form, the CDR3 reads TGTGCCAGCAGTTTCTTAGTAACGGGAAGGCAGTTCTTC.

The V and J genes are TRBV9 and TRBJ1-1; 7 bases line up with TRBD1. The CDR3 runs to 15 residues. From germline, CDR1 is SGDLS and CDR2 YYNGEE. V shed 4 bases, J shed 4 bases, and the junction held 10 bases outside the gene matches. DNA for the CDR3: TGTGCCAGCAGCCCCCAAGCAGGGGGAGTCACTGAAGCTTTCTTT. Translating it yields CASSPQAGGVTEAFF.

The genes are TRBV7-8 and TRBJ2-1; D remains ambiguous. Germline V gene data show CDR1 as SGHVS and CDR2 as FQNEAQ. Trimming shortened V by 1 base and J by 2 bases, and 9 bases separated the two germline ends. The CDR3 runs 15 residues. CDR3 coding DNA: TGTGCCAGCAGCTTAGTGTCCCTAACCTACAATGAGCAGTTCTTC. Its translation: CASSLVSLTYNEQFF. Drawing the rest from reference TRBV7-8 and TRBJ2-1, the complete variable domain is GAGVSQSPRYKVAKRGQDVALRCDPISGHVSLFWYQQALGQGPEFLTYFQNEAQLDKSGLPSDRFFAERPEGSVSTLKIQRTQQEDSAVYLCASSLVSLTYNEQFFGPGTRLTVL.

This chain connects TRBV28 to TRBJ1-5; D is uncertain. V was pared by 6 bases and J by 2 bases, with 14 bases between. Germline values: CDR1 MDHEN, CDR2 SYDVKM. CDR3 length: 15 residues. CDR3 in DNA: TGTGCCAGCAGCCCAGGAAGCTCGGGCAATCAGCCCCAGCATTTT. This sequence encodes CASSPGSSGNQPQHF.

Here the CDR3 reads CASSFLGLAYEQYF. The CDR3 region has the DNA TGTGCCAGCAGTTTTTTGGGACTAGCGTACGAGCAGTACTTC. This sequence joins TRBV27 and TRBJ2-7, with 10 bases fitting TRBD2. The CDR3 extends over 14 amino acids. V lost 3 bases and J lost 4; bases outside the gene matches: 3. CDR1 and CDR2 from the germline V gene are MNHEY and SMNVEV (reference sequence).